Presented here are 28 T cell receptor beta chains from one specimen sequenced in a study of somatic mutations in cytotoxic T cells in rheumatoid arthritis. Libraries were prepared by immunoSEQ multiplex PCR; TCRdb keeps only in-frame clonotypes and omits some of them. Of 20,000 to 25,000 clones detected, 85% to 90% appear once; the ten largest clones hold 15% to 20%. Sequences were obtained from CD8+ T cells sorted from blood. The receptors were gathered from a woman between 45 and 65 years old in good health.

This chain's CDR3 is CASSLDSSTDTQYF. CDR3 bases: TGTGCCAGCAGTCTCGACAGCAGCACAGATACGCAGTATTTT. The rearrangement joins TRBV28 to TRBJ2-3; D might be TRBD1 (5 bases). In germline, CDR1 is MDHEN, CDR2 SYDVKM. The CDR3 covers 14 residues. V was cut by 5 bases and J by 0 bases, with 9 bases left in between.

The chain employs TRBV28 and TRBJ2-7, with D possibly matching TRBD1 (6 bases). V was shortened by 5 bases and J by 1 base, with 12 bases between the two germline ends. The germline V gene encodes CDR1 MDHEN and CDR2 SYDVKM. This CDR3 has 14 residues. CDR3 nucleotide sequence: TGTGCCAGCAGTGCTATTGACAGGTCCTACGAGCAGTACTTC. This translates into CASSAIDRSYEQYF. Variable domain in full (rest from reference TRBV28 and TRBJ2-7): DVKVTQSSRYLVKRTGEKVFLECVQDMDHENMFWYRQDPGLGLRLIYFSYDVKMKEKGDIPEGYSVSREKKERFSLILESASTNQTSMYLCASSAIDRSYEQYFGPGTRLTVT.

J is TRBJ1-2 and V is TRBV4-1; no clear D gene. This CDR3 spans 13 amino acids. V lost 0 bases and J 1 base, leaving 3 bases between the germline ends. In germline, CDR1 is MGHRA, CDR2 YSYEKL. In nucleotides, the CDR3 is TGCGCCAGCAGCCAAGAGAGTAACTATGGCTACACCTTC. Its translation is CASSQESNYGYTF.

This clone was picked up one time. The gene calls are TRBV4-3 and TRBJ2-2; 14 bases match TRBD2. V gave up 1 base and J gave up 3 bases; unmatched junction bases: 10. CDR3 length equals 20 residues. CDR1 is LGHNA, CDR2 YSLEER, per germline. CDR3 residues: CASSQGLMGLAGDYTGELFF. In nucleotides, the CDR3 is TGCGCCAGCAGCCAAGGCCTAATGGGACTAGCGGGGGACTACACCGGGGAGCTGTTTTTT.

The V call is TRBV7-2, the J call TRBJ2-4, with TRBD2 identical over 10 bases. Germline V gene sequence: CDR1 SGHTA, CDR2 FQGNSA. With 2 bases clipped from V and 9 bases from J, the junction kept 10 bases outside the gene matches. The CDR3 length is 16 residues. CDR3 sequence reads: CASSLQSGGASVIQYF. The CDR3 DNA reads TGTGCCAGCAGCTTACAAAGCGGGGGGGCTTCGGTCATTCAGTACTTC.

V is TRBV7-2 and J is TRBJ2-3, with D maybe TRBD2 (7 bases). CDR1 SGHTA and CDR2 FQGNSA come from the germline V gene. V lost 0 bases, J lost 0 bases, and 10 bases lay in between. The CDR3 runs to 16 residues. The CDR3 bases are TGTGCCAGCAGCTTAGCGGGGGGGCAGAGCACAGATACGCAGTATTTT. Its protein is CASSLAGGQSTDTQYF.

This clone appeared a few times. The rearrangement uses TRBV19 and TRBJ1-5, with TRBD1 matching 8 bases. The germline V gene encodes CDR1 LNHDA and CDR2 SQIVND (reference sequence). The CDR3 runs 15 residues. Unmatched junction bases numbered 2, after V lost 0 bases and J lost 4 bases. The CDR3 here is CASSIDGTGNQPQHF. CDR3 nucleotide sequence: TGTGCCAGTAGTATAGATGGGACAGGAAATCAGCCCCAGCATTTT.

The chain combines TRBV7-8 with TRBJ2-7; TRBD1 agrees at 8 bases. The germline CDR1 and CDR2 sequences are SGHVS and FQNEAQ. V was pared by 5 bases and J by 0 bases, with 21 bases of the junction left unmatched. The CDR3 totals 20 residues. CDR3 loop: CASSPDLGQGKFSVSYEQYV. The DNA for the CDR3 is TGTGCCAGCAGCCCCGACCTCGGACAGGGAAAATTTAGTGTCTCCTACGAGCAGTACGTC.

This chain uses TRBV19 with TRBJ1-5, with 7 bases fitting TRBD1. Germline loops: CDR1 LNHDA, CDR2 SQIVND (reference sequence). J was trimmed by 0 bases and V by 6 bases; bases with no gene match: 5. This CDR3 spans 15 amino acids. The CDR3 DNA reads TGTGCCAGTAGGGGGGGACAGCATAGCAATCAGCCCCAGCATTTT. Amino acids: CASRGGQHSNQPQHF.

As DNA, the CDR3 is TGTGCCAGCAGCTTACCAGGGATCCACTCTGGGGCCAACGTCCTGACTTTC. Encoded protein: CASSLPGIHSGANVLTF. The V gene is TRBV7-9, the J gene TRBJ2-6, with D maybe TRBD1 (5 bases). V lost 2 bases, J lost 0 bases, and 11 bases lay in between. This CDR3 spans 17 amino acids. Germline V gene data show CDR1 as SEHNR and CDR2 as FQNEAQ (reference sequence). Together with reference TRBV7-9 and TRBJ2-6, the CDR3 gives the full variable domain: DTGVSQNPRHKITKRGQNVTFRCDPISEHNRLYWYRQTLGQGPEFLTYFQNEAQLEKSRLLSDRFSAERPKGSFSTLEIQRTEQGDSAMYLCASSLPGIHSGANVLTFGAGSRLTVL.

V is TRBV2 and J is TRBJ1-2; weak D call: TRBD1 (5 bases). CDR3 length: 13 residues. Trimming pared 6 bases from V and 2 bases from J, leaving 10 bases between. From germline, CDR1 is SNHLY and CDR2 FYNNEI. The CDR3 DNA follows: TGTGCCAGCAGGGCGCGGGACAACTATGGCTACACCTTC. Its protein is CASRARDNYGYTF.

The CDR3 protein is CSVVGQGSTQYF. The CDR3 nucleotides are TGCAGCGTTGTGGGGCAGGGTTCGACCCAGTACTTC. The chain combines TRBV29-1 with TRBJ2-5, with D tentatively TRBD1 (5 bases). The germline gives CDR1 SQVTM, CDR2 ANQGSEA. CDR3 size: 12 residues. V was pared by 4 bases and J by 7 bases, with 13 bases between.

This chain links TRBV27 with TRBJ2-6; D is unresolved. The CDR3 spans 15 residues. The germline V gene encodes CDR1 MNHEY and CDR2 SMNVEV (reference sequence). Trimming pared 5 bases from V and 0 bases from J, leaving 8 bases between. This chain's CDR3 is CASSTHPSGANVLTF. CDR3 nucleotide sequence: TGTGCCAGCAGTACCCACCCCTCTGGGGCCAACGTCCTGACTTTC.

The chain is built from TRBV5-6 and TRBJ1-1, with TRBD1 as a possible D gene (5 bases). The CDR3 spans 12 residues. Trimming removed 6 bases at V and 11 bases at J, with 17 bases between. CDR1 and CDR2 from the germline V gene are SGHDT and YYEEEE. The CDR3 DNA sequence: TGTGCCAGCAATCTGGGGGAAGGGGAGGCTTTCTTT. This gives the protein CASNLGEGEAFF.

DNA for the CDR3: TGTGCCAGCAGCAAAAAGGGGATGGTAGATGAGCAGTTCTTC. Protein: CASSKKGMVDEQFF. The gene calls are TRBV9 and TRBJ2-1, with D perhaps TRBD1 (5 bases). This CDR3 spans 14 amino acids. V was shortened by 4 bases and J by 8 bases, with 16 bases between the two germline ends. Per the germline V gene, CDR1 is SGDLS and CDR2 is YYNGEE.

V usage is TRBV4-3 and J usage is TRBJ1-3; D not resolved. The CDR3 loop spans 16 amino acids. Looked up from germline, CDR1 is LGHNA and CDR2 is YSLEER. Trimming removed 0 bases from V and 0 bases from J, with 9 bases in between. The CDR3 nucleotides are TGCGCCAGCAGCCAAGATCCGTCGAGCTCTGGAAACACCATATATTTT. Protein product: CASSQDPSSSGNTIYF.

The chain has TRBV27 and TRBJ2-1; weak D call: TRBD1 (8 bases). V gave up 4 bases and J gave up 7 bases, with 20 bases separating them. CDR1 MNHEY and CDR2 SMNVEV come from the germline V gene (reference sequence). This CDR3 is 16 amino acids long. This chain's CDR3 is CASSSNVDRGGNEQFF. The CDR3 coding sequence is TGTGCCAGCAGTTCGAACGTCGACAGGGGAGGGAATGAGCAGTTCTTC.

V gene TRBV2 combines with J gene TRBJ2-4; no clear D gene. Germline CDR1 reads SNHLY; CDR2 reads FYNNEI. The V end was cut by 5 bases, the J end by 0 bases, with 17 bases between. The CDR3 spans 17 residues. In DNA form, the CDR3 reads TGTGCCAGCAGTCCGCTTACCCATGATCTAGCCAAAAACATTCAGTACTTC. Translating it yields CASSPLTHDLAKNIQYF.

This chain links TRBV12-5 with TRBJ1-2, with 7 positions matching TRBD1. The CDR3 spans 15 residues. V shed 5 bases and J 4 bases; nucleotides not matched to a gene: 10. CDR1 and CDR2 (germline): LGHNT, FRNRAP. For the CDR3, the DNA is TGTGCTAGTGGTCCCCTCACAGGGGAGGTCTATGGCTACACCTTC. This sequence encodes CASGPLTGEVYGYTF.

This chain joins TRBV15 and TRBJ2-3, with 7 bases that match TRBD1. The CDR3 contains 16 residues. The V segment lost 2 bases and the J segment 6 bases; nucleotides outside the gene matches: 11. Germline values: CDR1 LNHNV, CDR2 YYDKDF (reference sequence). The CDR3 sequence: CATSRPRDSTGDTQYF. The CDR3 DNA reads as TGTGCCACCAGCAGACCCCGGGACAGTACCGGGGATACGCAGTATTTT.

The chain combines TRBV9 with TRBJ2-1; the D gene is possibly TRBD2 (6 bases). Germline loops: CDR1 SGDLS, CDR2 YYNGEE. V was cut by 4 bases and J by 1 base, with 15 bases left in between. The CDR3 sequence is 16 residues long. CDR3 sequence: CASSSRWGESYNEQFF. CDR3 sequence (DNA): TGTGCCAGCAGCTCCCGGTGGGGGGAGTCCTACAATGAGCAGTTCTTC.

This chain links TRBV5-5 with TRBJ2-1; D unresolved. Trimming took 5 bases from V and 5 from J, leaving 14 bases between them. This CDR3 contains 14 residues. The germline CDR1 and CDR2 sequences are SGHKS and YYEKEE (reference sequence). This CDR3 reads CASSPPGSHNEQFF. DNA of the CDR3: TGTGCCAGCAGTCCCCCGGGCAGTCACAATGAGCAGTTCTTC.

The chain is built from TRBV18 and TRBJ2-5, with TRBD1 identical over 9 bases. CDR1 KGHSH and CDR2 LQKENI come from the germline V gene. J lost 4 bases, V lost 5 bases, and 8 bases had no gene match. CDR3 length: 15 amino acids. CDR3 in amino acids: CASSDRDRARETQYF. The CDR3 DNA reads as TGTGCCAGCTCAGACCGGGACAGGGCCCGAGAGACCCAGTACTTC.

The CDR3 protein is CSVLPEGRLNYGYTF. The CDR3 region has the DNA TGCAGCGTTCTCCCTGAGGGCAGGCTAAACTATGGCTACACCTTC. The chain recombines TRBV29-1 with TRBJ1-2; D call uncertain. V shed 5 bases and J shed 2 bases, with 18 bases lying between them. The CDR3 extends over 15 amino acids. Germline assignment: CDR1 SQVTM and CDR2 ANQGSEA.

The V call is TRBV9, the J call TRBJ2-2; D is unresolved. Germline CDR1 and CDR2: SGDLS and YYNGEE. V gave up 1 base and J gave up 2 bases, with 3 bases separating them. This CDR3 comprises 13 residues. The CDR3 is CASSVPNTGELFF. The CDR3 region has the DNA TGTGCCAGCAGCGTACCTAACACCGGGGAGCTGTTTTTT.

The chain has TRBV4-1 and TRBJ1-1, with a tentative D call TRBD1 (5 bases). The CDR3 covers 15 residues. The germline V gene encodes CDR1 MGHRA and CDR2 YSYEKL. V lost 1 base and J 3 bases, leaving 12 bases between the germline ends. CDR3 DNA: TGCGCCAGCAGCCAAGGATGGCAGGGTGACACTGAAGCTTTCTTT. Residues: CASSQGWQGDTEAFF.

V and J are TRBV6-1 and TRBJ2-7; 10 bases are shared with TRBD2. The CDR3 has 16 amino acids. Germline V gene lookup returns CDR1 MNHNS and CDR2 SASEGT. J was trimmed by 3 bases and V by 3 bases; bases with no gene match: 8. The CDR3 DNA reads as TGTGCCAGCAGTGAGGGGGACCTAGCGGGGGTCTACGAGCAGTACGTC. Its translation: CASSEGDLAGVYEQYV.

The chain's CDR3 is CASSSLGLAGTEQYV. DNA of the CDR3: TGTGCCAGCAGTTCCCTCGGACTAGCGGGGACAGAGCAGTACGTC. The chain employs TRBV28 and TRBJ2-7, with 12 bases that match TRBD2. Germline V CDR1 and CDR2: MDHEN, SYDVKM. The CDR3 contains 15 residues. V lost 4 bases, J lost 7 bases, and 8 bases stayed unmatched.